Listed here are 17 T cell receptor beta chains from one sample, sequenced in a study of T cell responses to AZD1222 COVID-19 vaccine. The protocol was immunoSEQ multiplex PCR, while the TCRdb copy is restricted to in-frame clones and leaves out a portion. The table shows some 96,000 clones, with about nine tenths occurring only once. This specimen consisted of peripheral blood, obtained on day 0 of AZD1222 vaccination. The receptors here all came from an adult in good health.

CDR3 amino acids: CAWSFGSGSYGTGELFF. The CDR3 bases are TGTGCCTGGAGTTTCGGTAGCGGGTCCTATGGAACCGGGGAGCTGTTTTTT. V usage is TRBV30 and J usage is TRBJ2-2, with 7 bases matching TRBD2. CDR1 and CDR2 (germline): GTSNPN, SVGIG (reference sequence). The CDR3 runs to 17 residues. The trim removed 2 bases at V and 5 bases at J, leaving 14 bases unmatched.

The J gene is TRBJ1-2, the V gene TRBV6-5; D is perhaps TRBD1 (6 bases). CDR1 is MNHEY, CDR2 SVGAGI, per germline. V shed 6 bases and J shed 2 bases, with 16 bases lying between them. This CDR3 is 15 amino acids long. This chain's CDR3 is CASSSPGAVNYGYTF. DNA of the CDR3: TGTGCCAGCAGCTCACCGGGGGCAGTAAACTATGGCTACACCTTC.

This chain links TRBV7-6 with TRBJ1-4; the match to TRBD1 covers 9 bases. This CDR3 is built from 16 residues. CDR1 and CDR2 from the germline V gene are SGHVS and FNYEAQ. Trimming removed 5 bases from V and 15 bases from J; junction bases left unmatched: 19. CDR3 residues: CASSPEAPGQGRMVFF. The CDR3 bases are TGTGCCAGCAGCCCTGAGGCACCGGGACAGGGTAGAATGGTGTTTTTT.

The chain combines TRBV3-1 (or the pseudogene TRBV3-2) with TRBJ2-1; TRBD2 matches at 9 bases. This CDR3 is built from 15 residues. V was pared by 1 base and J by 3 bases, with 1 base of the junction left unmatched. CDR1 and CDR2 (germline): LGHDT, YNNKEL (reference sequence). The CDR3 DNA reads as TGTGCCAGCAGCCAAGGCGGGAGGGGCTACAATGAGCAGTTCTTC. It yields the protein CASSQGGRGYNEQFF.

V usage is TRBV7-8 and J usage is TRBJ1-1; unclear D gene. The ends were cut back, 5 bases at V and 0 bases at J, with 13 bases in the middle. CDR3 length: 15 residues. The germline V gene has CDR1 SGHVS and CDR2 FQNEAQ. The CDR3: CASSPQGLVNTEAFF. CDR3 coding DNA: TGTGCCAGCAGCCCACAAGGACTTGTGAACACTGAAGCTTTCTTT.

This clone was counted only a few times. V usage is TRBV6-1 and J usage is TRBJ1-6, with 11 bases fitting TRBD1. The length of the CDR3 is 14 residues. V dropped 2 bases and J dropped 13; count of bases not matched to a gene: 4. Germline assignment: CDR1 MNHNS and CDR2 SASEGT. CDR3 loop: CASSEPGTGGPLHF. CDR3 nucleotide sequence: TGTGCCAGCAGTGAACCCGGGACAGGGGGTCCCCTCCACTTT.

The rearrangement uses TRBV28 and TRBJ1-2, with D possibly matching TRBD1 (6 bases). The CDR3 has 14 amino acids. Germline V gene sequence: CDR1 MDHEN, CDR2 SYDVKM. The V end was cut by 7 bases, the J end by 4 bases, with 16 bases between. In DNA form, the CDR3 reads TGTGCCAGCACAGTCGGGGGGCGAGTCTATGGCTACACCTTC. This gives the protein CASTVGGRVYGYTF.

The chain carries TRBV28 and TRBJ1-1, with a tentative D call TRBD1 (5 bases). There are 13 residues in the CDR3. Per germline, CDR1 MDHEN and CDR2 SYDVKM. V lost 7 bases, J lost 1 base, and 10 bases lay in between. Here the CDR3 DNA reads TGTGCCAGCAATGGGGGAGCGAACACTGAAGCTTTCTTT. Protein sequence: CASNGGANTEAFF.

V is TRBV5-6 and J is TRBJ2-7, with 7 nucleotides matching TRBD1. V lost 1 base and J lost 3; bases outside the gene matches: 4. The CDR3 contains 14 residues. Germline assignment: CDR1 SGHDT and CDR2 YYEEEE. CDR3 residues: CASSLINRGYEQYF. The CDR3 DNA is TGTGCCAGCAGCTTGATAAACAGGGGCTACGAGCAGTACTTC.

This clone was seen once. The chain links TRBV21-1 to TRBJ2-3. TRBV21-1 is tagged as a pseudogene. The CDR3 length is 16 residues. The CDR3: CASSNRRGALDSTQYF. Here the CDR3 DNA reads TGTGCCAGCAGCAACCGGAGGGGGGCCCTTGATAGTACGCAGTATTTT.

The V and J genes are TRBV11-2 and TRBJ2-2; tentative D call: TRBD2 (6 bases). Trimming left V 7 bases short and J 8 bases short, with 20 bases between. The CDR3 contains 15 residues. Germline V CDR1 and CDR2: SGHAT, FQNNGV. The CDR3 region has the DNA TGTGCCAGCACCCGATTCGCGGGGACCCGGGGGGAGCTGTTTTTT. Translating it yields CASTRFAGTRGELFF.

For the CDR3, the DNA is TGTGCCAGCGGGACCACTGGAAACACCATATATTTT. It specifies CASGTTGNTIYF. The V gene is TRBV27, the J gene TRBJ1-3; perhaps TRBD1 as D (5 bases). Germline-derived CDR1 and CDR2 are MNHEY and SMNVEV (reference sequence). Trimming left V 8 bases short and J 2 bases short, with 7 bases between. The length of the CDR3 is 12 residues.

The chain combines TRBV14 with TRBJ2-7, with D possibly matching TRBD2 (5 bases). The V gene lost 4 bases and the J gene lost 7 bases, with 20 bases spanning the gap. This CDR3 has 15 residues. CDR1 SGHDN and CDR2 FVKESK come from the germline V gene. The CDR3 spells CASSPRLAAIGEQYF. The CDR3 bases are TGTGCCAGCAGCCCCCGCCTAGCAGCCATAGGGGAGCAGTACTTC.

This chain joins TRBV29-1 and TRBJ1-2; 9 bases are shared with TRBD1. V shed 8 bases, J shed 2 bases, and the junction held 9 bases outside the gene matches. CDR1 and CDR2 from the germline V gene are SQVTM and ANQGSEA. This CDR3 comprises 14 residues. The CDR3 DNA follows: TGCAGCTCCGCAACAGGACAGGGGAACTATGGCTACACCTTC. Residues: CSSATGQGNYGYTF.

This sequence joins TRBV6-4 and TRBJ2-3; D call uncertain. CDR3 length: 15 residues. Per germline, CDR1 MRHNA and CDR2 SNTAGT. Trimming took 0 bases from V and 0 from J, leaving 7 bases between them. This CDR3 reads CASSDSAESTDTQYF. The CDR3 DNA is TGTGCCAGCAGTGACTCGGCAGAGAGCACAGATACGCAGTATTTT.

The rearrangement uses TRBV29-1 and TRBJ1-1; D not certain. V lost 7 bases and J lost 1, with 10 bases in between. This CDR3 comprises 12 residues. Germline loops: CDR1 SQVTM, CDR2 ANQGSEA. The CDR3 nucleotides read TGCAGCGCCGTGGACTGGAACACTGAAGCTTTCTTT. Translation gives CSAVDWNTEAFF.

This chain connects TRBV6-2 or TRBV6-3 to TRBJ2-1, with TRBD2 identical over 12 bases. Germline V gene sequence: CDR1 MNHEY, CDR2 SVGEGT. V dropped 2 bases and J dropped 2; count of bases not matched to a gene: 4. The CDR3 totals 17 residues. The CDR3 loop reads CASSYGASGRAYNEQFF. In DNA, the CDR3 is TGTGCCAGCAGTTACGGGGCTAGCGGGAGGGCCTACAATGAGCAGTTCTTC.